The clone carrying this T cell receptor beta chain was observed a single time. This entry is derived from a study of cytomegalovirus exposure and HLA in healthy donors. In the PCR, 60 Vbeta and 13 Jbeta primers were used. The repertoire was sequenced with immunoSEQ multiplex PCR; TCRdb's copy has only in-frame clones and lacks some. The sample lists around 160,000 clones, around 78% occurring once. There are 15 residues in the CDR3. Trimming took off 4 bases at V and 1 base at J, with 15 bases between the two ends. The V gene's germline CDR1 is SGHDT and CDR2 YYEEEE. The TCR comes from a woman aged 40-49 years in good health and CMV-seronegative. This sequence joins TRBV5-6 and TRBJ2-7; possible D gene TRBD1, 5 bases. The sample taken for sequencing was PBMCs. CDR3 nucleotides: TGTGCCAGCAGCGCGATTGACAGAGGTTCCTACGAGCAGTACTTC. Translating it yields CASSAIDRGSYEQYF. Filled out from reference TRBV5-6 and TRBJ2-7, the complete variable domain reads DAGVTQSPTHLIKTRGQQVTLRCSPKSGHDTVSWYQQALGQGPQFIFQYYEEEERQRGNFPDRFSGHQFPNYSSELNVNALLLGDSALYLCASSAIDRGSYEQYFGPGTRLTVT.